This TCR beta chain was documented in a study of T cell changes during pregnancy in multiple sclerosis. The V and J ends lost 3 bases and 2 bases respectively, with 12 bases between them. CDR1 is LGHNT, CDR2 FRNRAP, per germline. The CDR3 runs to 15 residues. Clones were sequenced by immunoSEQ multiplex PCR, and TCRdb holds only the in-frame ones, with some missing. In the table there are around 61,000 clones, roughly 89% of which are singletons. This sequence originates from a human donor whose cells served as feeder cells for cultures in a pregnancy study. The gene calls are TRBV12-5 and TRBJ2-3, with D perhaps given as TRBD1 or TRBD2 (5 bases each). The sample was peripheral blood from another person, used as feeder cells. The CDR3 protein is CASGLGAGYTDTQYF. The CDR3 nucleotides read TGTGCTAGTGGTTTAGGGGCGGGTTACACAGATACGCAGTATTTT.